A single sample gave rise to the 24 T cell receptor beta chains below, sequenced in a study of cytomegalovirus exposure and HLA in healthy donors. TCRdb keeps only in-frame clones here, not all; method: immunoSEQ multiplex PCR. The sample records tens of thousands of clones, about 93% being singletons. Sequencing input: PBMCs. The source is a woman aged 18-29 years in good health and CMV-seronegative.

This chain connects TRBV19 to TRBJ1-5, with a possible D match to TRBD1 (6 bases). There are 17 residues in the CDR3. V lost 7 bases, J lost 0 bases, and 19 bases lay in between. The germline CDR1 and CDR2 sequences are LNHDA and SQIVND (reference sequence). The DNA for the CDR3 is TGTGCCAGTAAACTCCGGACAGACGAATATAGCAATCAGCCCCAGCATTTT. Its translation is CASKLRTDEYSNQPQHF. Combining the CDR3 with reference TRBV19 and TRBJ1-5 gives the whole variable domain DGGITQSPKYLFRKEGQNVTLSCEQNLNHDAMYWYRQDPGQGLRLIYYSQIVNDFQKGDIAEGYSVSREKKESFPLTVTSAQKNPTAFYLCASKLRTDEYSNQPQHFGDGTRLSIL.

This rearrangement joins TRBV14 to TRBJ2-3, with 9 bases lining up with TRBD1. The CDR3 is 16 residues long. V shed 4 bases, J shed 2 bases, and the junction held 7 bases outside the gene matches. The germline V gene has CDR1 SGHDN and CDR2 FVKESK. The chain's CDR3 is CASSPGTGRFTDTQYF. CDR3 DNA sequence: TGTGCCAGCAGCCCTGGGACAGGGCGATTCACAGATACGCAGTATTTT.

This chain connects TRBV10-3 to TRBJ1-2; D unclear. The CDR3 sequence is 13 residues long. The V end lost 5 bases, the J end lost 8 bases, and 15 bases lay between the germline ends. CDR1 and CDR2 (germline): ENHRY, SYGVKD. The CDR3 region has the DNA TGTGCCATCAGTAAAATGCTGGGCGCAGGCTACACCTTC. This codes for CAISKMLGAGYTF.

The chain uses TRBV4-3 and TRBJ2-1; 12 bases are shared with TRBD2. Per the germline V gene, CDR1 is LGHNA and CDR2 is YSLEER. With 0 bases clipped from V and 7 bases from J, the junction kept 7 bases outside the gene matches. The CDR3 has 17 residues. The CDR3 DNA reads TGCGCCAGCAGCCAAGATCTAGCGGGGGGGCCTCTGAATGAGCAGTTCTTC. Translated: CASSQDLAGGPLNEQFF.

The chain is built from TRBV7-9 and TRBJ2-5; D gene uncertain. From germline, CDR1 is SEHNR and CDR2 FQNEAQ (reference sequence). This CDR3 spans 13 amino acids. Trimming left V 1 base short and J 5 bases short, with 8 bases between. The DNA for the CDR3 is TGTGCCAGCAGCTTAGAAGAGAGGGAGACCCAGTACTTC. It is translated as CASSLEERETQYF.

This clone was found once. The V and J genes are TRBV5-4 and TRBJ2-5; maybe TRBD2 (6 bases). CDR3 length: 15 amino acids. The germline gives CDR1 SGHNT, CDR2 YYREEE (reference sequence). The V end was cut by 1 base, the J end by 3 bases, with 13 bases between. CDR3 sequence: CASSLTSRGEETQYF. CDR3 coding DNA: TGTGCCAGCAGCTTGACTAGCCGGGGTGAAGAGACCCAGTACTTC. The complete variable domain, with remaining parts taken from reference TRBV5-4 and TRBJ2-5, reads ETGVTQSPTHLIKTRGQQVTLRCSSQSGHNTVSWYQQALGQGPQFIFQYYREEENGRGNFPPRFSGLQFPNYSSELNVNALELDDSALYLCASSLTSRGEETQYFGPGTRLLVL.

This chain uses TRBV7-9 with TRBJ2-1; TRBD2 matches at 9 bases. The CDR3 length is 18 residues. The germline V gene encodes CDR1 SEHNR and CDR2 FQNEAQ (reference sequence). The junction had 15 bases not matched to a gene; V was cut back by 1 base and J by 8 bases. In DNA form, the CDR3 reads TGTGCCAGCAGCTTAGTGGTTCCAGCGGGGGGAGTGTCGGATGAGCAGTTCTTC. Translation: CASSLVVPAGGVSDEQFF.

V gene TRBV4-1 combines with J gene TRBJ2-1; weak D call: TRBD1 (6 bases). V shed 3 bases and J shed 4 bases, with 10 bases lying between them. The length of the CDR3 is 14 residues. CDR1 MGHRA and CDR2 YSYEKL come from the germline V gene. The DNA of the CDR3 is TGCGCCAGCAGCCAGACGGACAGTTACAATGAGCAGTTCTTC. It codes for CASSQTDSYNEQFF.

The chain's CDR3 is CASSLGGQGASTDTQYF. As DNA, the CDR3 is TGTGCCAGCAGCTTGGGGGGACAGGGGGCGTCTACAGATACGCAGTATTTT. The rearrangement links TRBV5-8 to TRBJ2-3; 12 nucleotides line up with TRBD1. V lost 0 bases, J lost 3 bases, and 5 bases stayed unmatched. The germline V gene encodes CDR1 SGHTS and CDR2 YDEGEE. The CDR3 contains 17 residues.

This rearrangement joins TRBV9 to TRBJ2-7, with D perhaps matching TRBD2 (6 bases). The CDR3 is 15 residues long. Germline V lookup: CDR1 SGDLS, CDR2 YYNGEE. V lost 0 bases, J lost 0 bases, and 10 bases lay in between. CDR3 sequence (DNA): TGTGCCAGCAGCGTAGGGGCGGGGAGCTCCTACGAGCAGTACTTC. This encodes CASSVGAGSSYEQYF.

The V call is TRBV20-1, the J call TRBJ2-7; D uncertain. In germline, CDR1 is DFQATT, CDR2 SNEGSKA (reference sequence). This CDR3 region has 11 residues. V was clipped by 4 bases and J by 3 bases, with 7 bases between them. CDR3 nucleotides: TGCAGTGCTACCTACGGCTACGAGCAGTACTTC. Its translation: CSATYGYEQYF.

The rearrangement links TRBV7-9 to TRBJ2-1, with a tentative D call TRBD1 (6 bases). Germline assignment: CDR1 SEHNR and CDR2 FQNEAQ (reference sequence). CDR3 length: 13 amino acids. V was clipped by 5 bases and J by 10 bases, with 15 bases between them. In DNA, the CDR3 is TGTGCCAGCAGCCCTCGGACAGCCTGGGAGCAGTTCTTC. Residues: CASSPRTAWEQFF.

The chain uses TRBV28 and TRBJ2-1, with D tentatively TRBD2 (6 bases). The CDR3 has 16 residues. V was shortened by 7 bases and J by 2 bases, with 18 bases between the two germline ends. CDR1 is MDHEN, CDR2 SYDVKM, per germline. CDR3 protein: CASTPRGTVAYNEQFF. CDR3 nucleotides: TGTGCCAGCACCCCCCGGGGGACGGTTGCCTACAATGAGCAGTTCTTC.

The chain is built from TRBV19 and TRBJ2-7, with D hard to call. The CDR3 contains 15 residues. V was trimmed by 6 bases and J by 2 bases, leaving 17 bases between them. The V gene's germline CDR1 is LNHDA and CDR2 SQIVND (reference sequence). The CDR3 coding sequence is TGTGCCAGTAGCCCGGCGTATGAGACAACCTACGAGCAGTACTTC. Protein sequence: CASSPAYETTYEQYF.

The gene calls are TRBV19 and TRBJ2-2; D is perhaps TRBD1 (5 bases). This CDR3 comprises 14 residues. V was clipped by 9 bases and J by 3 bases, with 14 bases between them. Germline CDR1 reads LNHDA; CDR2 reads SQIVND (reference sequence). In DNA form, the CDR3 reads TGTGCCAGCACTCGACAGTTTTACACCGGGGAGCTGTTTTTT. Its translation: CASTRQFYTGELFF.

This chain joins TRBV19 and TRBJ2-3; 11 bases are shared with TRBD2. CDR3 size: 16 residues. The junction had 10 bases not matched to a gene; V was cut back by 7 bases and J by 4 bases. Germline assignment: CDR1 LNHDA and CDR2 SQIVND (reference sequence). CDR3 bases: TGTGCCAGTACCGAATCTGGGACTAGCGGCGCAGATACGCAGTATTTT. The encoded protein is CASTESGTSGADTQYF. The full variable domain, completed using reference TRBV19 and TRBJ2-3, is DGGITQSPKYLFRKEGQNVTLSCEQNLNHDAMYWYRQDPGQGLRLIYYSQIVNDFQKGDIAEGYSVSREKKESFPLTVTSAQKNPTAFYLCASTESGTSGADTQYFGPGTRLTVL.

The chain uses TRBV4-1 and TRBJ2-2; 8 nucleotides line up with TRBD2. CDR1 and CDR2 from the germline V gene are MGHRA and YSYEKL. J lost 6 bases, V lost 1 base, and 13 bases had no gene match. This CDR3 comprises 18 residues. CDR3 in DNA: TGCGCCAGCAGCCAAGTAGCCCGGGGGGGCGGTTCGTCCGGGGAGCTGTTTTTT. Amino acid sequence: CASSQVARGGGSSGELFF.

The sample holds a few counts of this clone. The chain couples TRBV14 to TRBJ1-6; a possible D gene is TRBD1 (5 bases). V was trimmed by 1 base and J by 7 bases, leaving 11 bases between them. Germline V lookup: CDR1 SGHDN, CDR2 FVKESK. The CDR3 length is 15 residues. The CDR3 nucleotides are TGTGCCAGCAGCCAAGGGCAGGGCGCAAATTCACCCCTCCACTTT. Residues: CASSQGQGANSPLHF.

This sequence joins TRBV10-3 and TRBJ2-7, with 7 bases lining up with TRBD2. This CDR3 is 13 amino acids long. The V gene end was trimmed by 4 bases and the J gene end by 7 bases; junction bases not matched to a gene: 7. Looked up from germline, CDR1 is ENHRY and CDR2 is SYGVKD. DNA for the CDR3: TGTGCCATCAGTGGTTCTAGCGGAGGGGAGCAGTACTTC. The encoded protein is CAISGSSGGEQYF.

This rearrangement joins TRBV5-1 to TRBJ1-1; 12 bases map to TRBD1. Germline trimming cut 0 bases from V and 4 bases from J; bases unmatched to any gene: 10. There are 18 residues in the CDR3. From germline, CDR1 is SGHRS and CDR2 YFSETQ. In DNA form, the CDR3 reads TGCGCCAGCAGCTTGGCGGGACAGGGGGCGGTAGGGGTCACTGAAGCTTTCTTT. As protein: CASSLAGQGAVGVTEAFF.

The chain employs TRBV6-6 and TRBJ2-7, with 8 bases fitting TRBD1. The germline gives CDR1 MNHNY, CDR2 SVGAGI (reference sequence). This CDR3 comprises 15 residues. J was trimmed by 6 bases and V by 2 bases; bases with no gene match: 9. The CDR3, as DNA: TGTGCCAGCAGTTACCCCGGACAGGGAAGTTTCGAGCAGTACTTC. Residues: CASSYPGQGSFEQYF.

The CDR3 DNA reads TGTGCCAGCAGTTACTCCCCACAGTTCAATGAGCAGTTCTTC. Residues: CASSYSPQFNEQFF. V usage is TRBV6-5 and J usage is TRBJ2-1; D unresolved. This CDR3 is built from 14 residues. The V gene lost 0 bases and the J gene lost 6 bases, with 9 bases spanning the gap. Per the germline V gene, CDR1 is MNHEY and CDR2 is SVGAGI.

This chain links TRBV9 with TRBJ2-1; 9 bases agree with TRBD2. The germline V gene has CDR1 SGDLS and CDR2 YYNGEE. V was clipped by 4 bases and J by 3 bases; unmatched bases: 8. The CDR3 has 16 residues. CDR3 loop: CASSYKAGGNYNEQFF. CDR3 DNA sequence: TGTGCCAGCAGCTATAAGGCGGGGGGGAACTACAATGAGCAGTTCTTC.

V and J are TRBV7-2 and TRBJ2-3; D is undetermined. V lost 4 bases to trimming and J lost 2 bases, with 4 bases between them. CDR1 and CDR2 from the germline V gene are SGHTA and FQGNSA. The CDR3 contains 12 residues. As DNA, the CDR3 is TGTGCCAGCAGCTACTTCACAGATACGCAGTATTTT. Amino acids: CASSYFTDTQYF. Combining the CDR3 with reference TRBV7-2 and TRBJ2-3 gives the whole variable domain GAGVSQSPSNKVTEKGKDVELRCDPISGHTALYWYRQSLGQGLEFLIYFQGNSAPDKSGLPSDRFSAERTGGSVSTLTIQRTQQEDSAVYLCASSYFTDTQYFGPGTRLTVL.